Only a few counts were recorded for the clone carrying this T cell receptor (beta chain). What it binds is unknown. It was with 60 Vbeta and 13 Jbeta primers that the PCR ran. Clones were read by immunoSEQ multiplex PCR, and TCRdb kept only the in-frame ones, dropping some. Found here are over 100,000 clones, almost 75% of them singletons; the top ten hold 8.4%. The CDR3 runs 12 residues. V dropped 2 bases and J dropped 11 bases, with 13 bases sitting between them. Germline V lookup: CDR1 SGHNT, CDR2 YYREEE (reference sequence). These data belong to a study of cytomegalovirus exposure and HLA in healthy donors. Study summary: Earlier work reported 117 million unique TCR beta sequences from some 170 million T cells. Findings and caveats of the study: A later analysis appeared to link common viral pathogens to several of the most significant clusters. When analyzed later, a missense DCLRE1C variant was found to be linked to TCR beta V- and J-gene trimming.

This receptor was obtained from a man aged 40-55 years in good health and CMV-seronegative. The sample comprised PBMCs. This chain connects TRBV5-4 to TRBJ1-1; D unclear. CDR3 DNA sequence: TGTGCCAGCAGCTTAGGCCGGGAGAAGGCTTTCTTT. Amino acids: CASSLGREKAFF.